The 18 T cell receptor beta chains below come from one sample, sequenced in a study of blood T cell repertoires in COVID-19. Assay used: immunoSEQ multiplex PCR; TCRdb lists only in-frame clones, some missing. This sample carries about 240,000 clones, 70% to 75% of them seen once, and the ten largest clones take around 3.4%. Material for sequencing was peripheral blood. Receptor source: a woman of 80 years or more with acute or convalescent COVID-19.

This clone was observed a handful of times. The V gene is TRBV5-1, the J gene TRBJ1-3; TRBD1 matches at 8 bases. Germline trimming cut 4 bases from V and 4 bases from J; bases unmatched to any gene: 7. The CDR3 extends over 15 amino acids. CDR1 SGHRS and CDR2 YFSETQ come from the germline V gene. The DNA for the CDR3 is TGCGCCAGCAGCGACGCAAGGACAGGGGGAAACACCATATATTTT. Amino acid sequence: CASSDARTGGNTIYF.

The chain couples TRBV4-3 to TRBJ2-7; TRBD1 is a possible D gene (6 bases). Germline CDR1 and CDR2: LGHNA and YSLEER. The CDR3 is 17 amino acids. V was shortened by 0 bases and J by 5 bases, with 20 bases between the two germline ends. CDR3 sequence reads: CASSQDMGRQGSHEQYF. In DNA form, the CDR3 reads TGCGCCAGCAGCCAAGATATGGGTCGGCAGGGGTCCCACGAGCAGTACTTC.

This clone was seen once. The sample contains more than one DNA sequence encoding this CDR3. The V gene is TRBV2, the J gene TRBJ2-7, with TRBD2 identical over 7 bases. Germline V gene lookup returns CDR1 SNHLY and CDR2 FYNNEI. CDR3 size: 14 residues. Trimming removed 4 bases from V and 1 base from J; junction bases left unmatched: 4. The CDR3 sequence: CASSAQRGSYEQYF. The CDR3 nucleotides are TGTGCCAGCAGTGCCCAGCGGGGTTCCTACGAGCAGTACTTC.

This CDR3 is CASSEATGGGQPQHF. The CDR3 DNA reads as TGTGCCAGCAGTGAAGCGACGGGGGGCGGACAGCCCCAGCATTTT. The V and J genes are TRBV2 and TRBJ1-5; tentative D call: TRBD1 (6 bases). Per the germline V gene, CDR1 is SNHLY and CDR2 is FYNNEI. V was cut by 0 bases and J by 7 bases, with 13 bases left in between. The CDR3 length is 15 residues.

The rearrangement joins TRBV2 to TRBJ1-4; D gene ambiguous. CDR1 is SNHLY, CDR2 FYNNEI, per germline. The CDR3 sequence is 13 residues long. The germline V and J ends were trimmed by 7 bases and 0 bases, with 6 bases remaining between them. CDR3 in amino acids: CASTRATNEKLFF. CDR3 nucleotides: TGTGCCAGCACGAGGGCAACTAATGAAAAACTGTTTTTT.

This clone has a handful of counts. The chain employs TRBV29-1 and TRBJ1-2; 7 bases are a match to TRBD1. Germline CDR1 reads SQVTM; CDR2 reads ANQGSEA. The CDR3 is made up of 15 amino acids. The V and J ends lost 0 bases and 5 bases, in that order; junction bases with no gene match: 9. The CDR3 nucleotides read TGCAGCGTTGAAGAGGGAACCGGGGACAGTTATGGCTACACCTTC. This encodes CSVEEGTGDSYGYTF.

This chain links TRBV6-5 with TRBJ2-3; the D is unclear. V was pared by 2 bases and J by 2 bases, with 8 bases between. The CDR3 contains 14 residues. The germline gives CDR1 MNHEY, CDR2 SVGAGI. The CDR3, as DNA: TGTGCCAGCAGTTACAGAGTAATCACAGATACGCAGTATTTT. Its translation is CASSYRVITDTQYF.

The gene calls are TRBV6-1 and TRBJ1-2, with 7 bases fitting TRBD1. The ends lost 0 bases at V and 4 bases at J; junction bases unmatched: 8. Germline V gene lookup returns CDR1 MNHNS and CDR2 SASEGT. The length of the CDR3 is 16 residues. The CDR3 nucleotides read TGTGCCAGCAGTGAAGCGATGACCGGACAGGCCTATGGCTACACCTTC. Encoded protein: CASSEAMTGQAYGYTF.

The gene calls are TRBV2 and TRBJ2-5; D may be TRBD1 (6 bases). Trimming cost V 4 bases and J 5 bases, with 17 bases left between them. Germline-derived CDR1 and CDR2 are SNHLY and FYNNEI. The CDR3 runs 15 residues. The CDR3 loop is CASSVVQGGTETQYF. The CDR3 bases are TGTGCCAGCAGTGTGGTACAGGGTGGGACGGAGACCCAGTACTTC.

The chain is built from TRBV5-3 and TRBJ1-6; TRBD1 matches 7 bases. TRBV5-3 is sorted into the ORF group, with uncertain function. This CDR3 is 16 amino acids long. The V gene end was trimmed by 4 bases and the J gene end by 5 bases; junction bases not matched to a gene: 9. The CDR3: CARSIVGQNNNSPLHF. CDR3 sequence (DNA): TGTGCCAGAAGCATAGTGGGACAGAACAATAATTCACCCCTCCACTTT.

The table lists this clone with a few counts. V is TRBV6-5 and J is TRBJ1-3, with a weak D call TRBD1 (6 bases). There are 15 residues in the CDR3. The germline CDR1 and CDR2 sequences are MNHEY and SVGAGI. The ends were cut back, 8 bases at V and 3 bases at J, with 17 bases in the middle. This CDR3 is CASGYRVVDGNTIYF. CDR3 bases: TGTGCCAGCGGATACAGGGTAGTAGATGGAAACACCATATATTTT.

This clone occurred a few times. The same CDR3 can be traced to other DNA sequences in this sample. The chain couples TRBV15 to TRBJ2-5; TRBD2 aligns across 8 bases. CDR3 length: 13 amino acids. Germline values: CDR1 LNHNV, CDR2 YYDKDF (reference sequence). J was trimmed by 5 bases and V by 1 base; bases with no gene match: 0. The CDR3 DNA is TGTGCCACCAGCAGAGGACTAGCGGAGACCCAGTACTTC. Translation gives CATSRGLAETQYF.

CDR3 in DNA: TGTGCCAGCAAGGGAACTAGCGGGGCGCCGGGAGAGCAGTACTTC. Translating gives CASKGTSGAPGEQYF. The rearrangement joins TRBV6-6 to TRBJ2-7; 10 bases fit TRBD2. Germline V gene sequence: CDR1 MNHNY, CDR2 SVGAGI (reference sequence). Unmatched junction bases numbered 13, after V lost 7 bases and J lost 7 bases. The CDR3 length is 15 residues.

This clone has a handful of counts. This chain uses TRBV9 with TRBJ2-5; perhaps TRBD1 as D (6 bases). The CDR3 extends over 15 amino acids. CDR1 is SGDLS and CDR2 is YYNGEE in the germline V gene. Deletions cut 2 bases from V and 3 bases from J, with 14 bases between. In DNA form, the CDR3 reads TGTGCCAGCAGCGTGGGGGCTGGTTTCGAAGAGACCCAGTACTTC. Translation gives CASSVGAGFEETQYF.

The chain carries TRBV3-1 (or the pseudogene TRBV3-2) and TRBJ2-1; 10 bases agree with TRBD2. V lost 2 bases and J lost 7; bases outside the gene matches: 8. Germline CDR1 and CDR2: LGHDT and YNNKEL (reference sequence). CDR3 length: 16 amino acids. The CDR3 DNA reads as TGTGCCAGCAGCCAACTGTGGGCTAGCGGGAGTAATGAGCAGTTCTTC. It yields the protein CASSQLWASGSNEQFF.

This chain links TRBV6-5 with TRBJ2-7; no reliable D call. The germline V and J ends were trimmed by 4 bases and 2 bases, with 9 bases remaining between them. CDR1 is MNHEY and CDR2 is SVGAGI in the germline V gene. The CDR3 loop spans 13 amino acids. The CDR3 DNA reads as TGTGCCAGCAGTTTTGGCGGAACCTACGAGCAGTACTTC. The encoded protein is CASSFGGTYEQYF.

The chain uses TRBV6-6 and TRBJ2-5; 7 nucleotides line up with TRBD2. Germline V gene lookup returns CDR1 MNHNY and CDR2 SVGAGI (reference sequence). CDR3 length: 15 residues. V lost 5 bases to trimming and J lost 0 bases; unmatched junction nucleotides: 6. The CDR3: CASSISGVYQETQYF. The CDR3 DNA is TGTGCCAGCAGTATCAGCGGGGTATACCAAGAGACCCAGTACTTC.

This clone appeared a few times. The chain links TRBV4-2 to TRBJ1-4, with D unclear. The germline gives CDR1 LGHNA, CDR2 YNFKEQ. CDR3 size: 15 residues. V was shortened by 5 bases and J by 0 bases, with 10 bases between the two germline ends. In DNA, the CDR3 is TGTGCCAGCAGCGTCTCGACTGCAACTAATGAAAAACTGTTTTTT. Translation: CASSVSTATNEKLFF.